This section outlines one T cell receptor beta chain sequence together with its context. The assay was immunoSEQ multiplex PCR, and TCRdb's table has in-frame clones only and misses some. The sample carries some 97,000 clones, about 95% recorded once. Trimming took 1 base from V and 7 from J, leaving 11 bases between them. This CDR3 has 14 amino acids. Germline V CDR1 and CDR2: SGHVS, FNYEAQ. The sample comes from a study of siplizumab effects on memory and regulatory T cells. The sequenced sample was non-Treg CD4+ T cells sorted from blood. V and J are TRBV7-6 and TRBJ1-3; D is ambiguous. The sequence derives from a human donor in good health. The CDR3 coding sequence is TGTGCCAGCAGCTTAGATCTGGAATTCAACACCATATATTTT. This sequence encodes CASSLDLEFNTIYF.